The rows below give T cell receptor beta chains drawn from one sample of a study of shared clonotypes between healthy human individuals. The data were produced by immunoSEQ multiplex PCR, yet TCRdb's version contains in-frame clones alone and is incomplete. Among hundreds of thousands of clones, 96% were seen once, and the ten largest hold approximately 0.1%. The sequenced sample consisted of naive CD8+ T cells sorted from blood. The receptors derive from a young woman in good health. The CDR3 runs from the conserved cysteine through the conserved F or W. A D gene is named only where the DNA matches it firmly. Where a row states a size, it is once, few, many or the class of an expanded clone; other rows omit it.

DNA: TGTGCCAGCAGCGTAGAGGTGGATACGCAGTATTTT; CDR3: CASSVEVDTQYF; J: TRBJ2-3; V: TRBV9; D: NA; size: NA
DNA: TGTGCCAGCAGCTCGGGTGGGGTCAATGAGCAGTTCTTC; CDR3: CASSSGGVNEQFF; J: TRBJ2-1; V: TRBV7-9; D: NA; size: NA
DNA: TGTGCCACCTTAAGCGCGGGGATCTACAATGAGCAGTTCTTC; CDR3: CATLSAGIYNEQFF; J: TRBJ2-1; V: TRBV28; D: NA; size: NA
DNA: TGTGCCAGCAGTTTACCCATCCGACAGGGCGCATCCTACGAGCAGTACTTC; CDR3: CASSLPIRQGASYEQYF; J: TRBJ2-7; V: TRBV27; D: TRBD1; size: NA
DNA: TGTGCCAGCAGCCCGGGGGGTGAGCAGTTCTTC; CDR3: CASSPGGEQFF; J: TRBJ2-1; V: TRBV7-9; D: TRBD2; size: once
DNA: TGCAGCGTTGAGAAGGGTATGAACACTGAAGCTTTCTTT; CDR3: CSVEKGMNTEAFF; J: TRBJ1-1; V: TRBV29-1; D: NA; size: NA
DNA: TGTGCCTGGAATGCAGATACGCAGTATTTT; CDR3: CAWNADTQYF; J: TRBJ2-3; V: TRBV30; D: NA; size: NA
DNA: TGTGCCAGCAGCCCACCGTGGGATACAAGCCAAGAGACCCAGTACTTC; CDR3: CASSPPWDTSQETQYF; J: TRBJ2-5; V: TRBV7-9; D: NA; size: once
DNA: TGCGCCAGCAGATCCGACCTTGCAGATACGCAGTATTTT; CDR3: CASRSDLADTQYF; J: TRBJ2-3; V: TRBV4-1; D: NA; size: NA
DNA: TGTGCCAGCAGTTTAGCTTCGATGCAGCCCCAGCATTTT; CDR3: CASSLASMQPQHF; J: TRBJ1-5; V: TRBV28; D: NA; size: NA
DNA: TGTGCCAGCAGCCCCCGCAGTAGCGGGTACAATGAGCAGTTCTTC; CDR3: CASSPRSSGYNEQFF; J: TRBJ2-1; V: TRBV9; D: TRBD2; size: NA
DNA: TGTGCCAGCACCTCTGGAGGGACACCATTCCGCGAGCAGTACTTC; CDR3: CASTSGGTPFREQYF; J: TRBJ2-7; V: TRBV5-8; D: NA; size: NA
DNA: TGTGCCAGCAGCGCCCTGGGTGAGCAGTTCTTC; CDR3: CASSALGEQFF; J: TRBJ2-1; V: TRBV7-8; D: NA; size: NA
DNA: TGTGCCAGCAGTCTCCTAGCGGGAGGGCCAGGAGATGAGCAGTTCTTC; CDR3: CASSLLAGGPGDEQFF; J: TRBJ2-1; V: TRBV13; D: TRBD2; size: NA
DNA: TGTGCCAGCAGCTCCGGGGGGCGCGGGGACACAGATACGCAGTATTTT; CDR3: CASSSGGRGDTDTQYF; J: TRBJ2-3; V: TRBV7-9; D: NA; size: NA
DNA: TGTGCCAGCAGTTACGATACTGACATGAACACTGAAGCTTTCTTT; CDR3: CASSYDTDMNTEAFF; J: TRBJ1-1; V: TRBV6-5; D: NA; size: NA
DNA: TGCGCCAGCAGCCTAGTGGGGGGGACTCCTGGAAACACCATATATTTT; CDR3: CASSLVGGTPGNTIYF; J: TRBJ1-3; V: TRBV4-1; D: NA; size: NA
DNA: TGTGCCAGCAGCTTAGTTATGCTTTCACCAGCCTACAATGAGCAGTTCTTC; CDR3: CASSLVMLSPAYNEQFF; J: TRBJ2-1; V: TRBV7-6; D: NA; size: once
DNA: TGCAGCGTTGATTCCGGATTCTCTGGAAACACCATATATTTT; CDR3: CSVDSGFSGNTIYF; J: TRBJ1-3; V: TRBV29-1; D: NA; size: once
DNA: TGTGCCAGCAGTAACGCGCCTTATGGCTACACCTTC; CDR3: CASSNAPYGYTF; J: TRBJ1-2; V: TRBV5-6; D: NA; size: NA
DNA: TGTGCCAGCAGCTCCCTTGGGACTGAAGCTTTCTTT; CDR3: CASSSLGTEAFF; J: TRBJ1-1; V: TRBV27; D: NA; size: NA
DNA: TGTGCCAGCAGCTTGAGGGAGTCTTCCTACGAGCAGTACTTC; CDR3: CASSLRESSYEQYF; J: TRBJ2-7; V: TRBV28; D: NA; size: NA
DNA: TGTGCCAGCAGGGTGGGGGGCCGGGCAACTAATGAAAAACTGTTTTTT; CDR3: CASRVGGRATNEKLFF; J: TRBJ1-4; V: TRBV27; D: NA; size: NA
DNA: TGTGCCAGCAGCTTAGTAGTAGGGGACAATGAGCAGTTCTTC; CDR3: CASSLVVGDNEQFF; J: TRBJ2-1; V: TRBV7-3; D: NA; size: NA
DNA: TGTGCCAGCAGTTTTTCCCCGACAGGAAGGATAACTGAAGCTTTCTTT; CDR3: CASSFSPTGRITEAFF; J: TRBJ1-1; V: TRBV27; D: NA; size: NA
DNA: TGTGCCAGCACCTGGGGACAGGGGGGTGAAGCTTTCTTT; CDR3: CASTWGQGGEAFF; J: TRBJ1-1; V: TRBV6-1; D: TRBD1; size: NA
DNA: TGTGCCAGCAGCCATAGGTGGGTTGGAGAGCAGTTCTTC; CDR3: CASSHRWVGEQFF; J: TRBJ2-1; V: TRBV21-1; D: NA; size: NA
DNA: TGTGCCAGCAGCTTAGCAGCCGGGACAGGGACTCCAGCCTACGAGCAGTACTTC; CDR3: CASSLAAGTGTPAYEQYF; J: TRBJ2-7; V: TRBV7-8; D: TRBD1; size: NA
DNA: TGCGCCAGCAGCCGAAGTACTAGCGGGGTCTACAATGAGCAGTTCTTC; CDR3: CASSRSTSGVYNEQFF; J: TRBJ2-1; V: TRBV4-1; D: TRBD2; size: NA
DNA: TGTGCCAGCAGTGGATTTCTGCTAGCGGGAGCCGGCTCCTACAATGAGCAGTTCTTC; CDR3: CASSGFLLAGAGSYNEQFF; J: TRBJ2-1; V: TRBV2; D: TRBD2; size: NA
DNA: TGTGCCAGCAGCCCTCAATGGACTAGCGGGAACACCGGGGAGCTGTTTTTT; CDR3: CASSPQWTSGNTGELFF; J: TRBJ2-2; V: TRBV5-4; D: TRBD2; size: NA
DNA: TGTGCCAGCAGTTACCCTGAACCCTCGCCCTACGAGCAGTACTTC; CDR3: CASSYPEPSPYEQYF; J: TRBJ2-7; V: TRBV28; D: NA; size: NA
DNA: TGTGCCAGCAGCGATGGGACAGGGGGTCCCGGGGAGCTGTTTTTT; CDR3: CASSDGTGGPGELFF; J: TRBJ2-2; V: TRBV7-9; D: TRBD1; size: NA
DNA: TGTGCCATCAGTGAGTCTCCTGGGAACACTGAAGCTTTCTTT; CDR3: CAISESPGNTEAFF; J: TRBJ1-1; V: TRBV10-3; D: NA; size: NA
DNA: TGTGCCAGCAGTTTATTCGGGACTAGCGAAAACGAGCAGTACTTC; CDR3: CASSLFGTSENEQYF; J: TRBJ2-7; V: TRBV28; D: TRBD2; size: once
DNA: TGTGCCAGCAGCTGGGGACTAGCGGATTACGAGCAGTACTTC; CDR3: CASSWGLADYEQYF; J: TRBJ2-7; V: TRBV11-2; D: TRBD2; size: once
DNA: TGCAGCATTACAGGGGGCCTCTATGGCTACACCTTC; CDR3: CSITGGLYGYTF; J: TRBJ1-2; V: TRBV29-1; D: TRBD1; size: NA
DNA: TGTGCCAGCAGTTCCCCCCTGTGGGAGGGCCAGTTCTTC; CDR3: CASSSPLWEGQFF; J: TRBJ2-1; V: TRBV27; D: TRBD2; size: once
DNA: TGTGCCAGCAGTGTCGGGACCGCATACGAGCAGTACTTC; CDR3: CASSVGTAYEQYF; J: TRBJ2-7; V: TRBV6-1; D: NA; size: NA
DNA: TGTGCCATCAGTGAGCCCCCCGGACTAGCGCCGAACAATGAGCAGTTCTTC; CDR3: CAISEPPGLAPNNEQFF; J: TRBJ2-1; V: TRBV10-3; D: TRBD2; size: NA
DNA: TGTGCCTGGAGGGGGATCCAAGAGACCCAGTACTTC; CDR3: CAWRGIQETQYF; J: TRBJ2-5; V: TRBV30; D: NA; size: NA
DNA: TGTGCCAGTACCCAGGGGGGCATCTACGAGCAGTACTTC; CDR3: CASTQGGIYEQYF; J: TRBJ2-7; V: TRBV5-6; D: NA; size: NA
DNA: TGTGCCAGCAGTGAACACTGGTTTGGCAGGGGAAAGCAGTACTTC; CDR3: CASSEHWFGRGKQYF; J: TRBJ2-5; V: TRBV2; D: NA; size: NA
DNA: TGTGCCAGCAGTCCGGACTTTTACAATGAGCAGTTCTTC; CDR3: CASSPDFYNEQFF; J: TRBJ2-1; V: TRBV27; D: NA; size: NA
DNA: TGTGCCAGCAGTTACTCCTCAGGAGTTGAGCAGTTCTTC; CDR3: CASSYSSGVEQFF; J: TRBJ2-1; V: TRBV6-5; D: NA; size: NA
DNA: TGTGCCAGCAGCCCGACCGGGGGCAGCGGGTACGAGCAGTACTTC; CDR3: CASSPTGGSGYEQYF; J: TRBJ2-7; V: TRBV9; D: NA; size: NA
DNA: TGTGCCAGCAGCCCCGCCGACAGGGGGAAACCCTACGAGCAGTACTTC; CDR3: CASSPADRGKPYEQYF; J: TRBJ2-7; V: TRBV7-6; D: TRBD1; size: once
DNA: TGTGCCAGCAGCTCTGCTGGGGATACGCAGTATTTT; CDR3: CASSSAGDTQYF; J: TRBJ2-3; V: TRBV11-2; D: NA; size: NA
DNA: TGTGCCAGCAGCTTGACTAGCGGGAGGGCCCTAGTCGGGGAGCTGTTTTTT; CDR3: CASSLTSGRALVGELFF; J: TRBJ2-2; V: TRBV7-3; D: TRBD2; size: NA
DNA: TGTGCCAGCAGTTTGGTATGGACATATAACCCCCACGAGCAGTACTTC; CDR3: CASSLVWTYNPHEQYF; J: TRBJ2-7; V: TRBV6-5; D: NA; size: NA
DNA: TGCGCCAGCAGTTCGGGAGTCTACGAGCAGTACTTC; CDR3: CASSSGVYEQYF; J: TRBJ2-7; V: TRBV10-2; D: NA; size: once
DNA: TGTGCCAGCAGTTTGAACAGGGGCACTGAGCAGTTCTTC; CDR3: CASSLNRGTEQFF; J: TRBJ2-1; V: TRBV6-6; D: TRBD1; size: NA
DNA: TGTGCCAGCAGCTGGGGGCGGGGGGGAGATCAGCCCCAGCATTTT; CDR3: CASSWGRGGDQPQHF; J: TRBJ1-5; V: TRBV7-8; D: NA; size: NA
DNA: TGTGCCACCAGCGGTTTAAGGACAGGGCGAGACTCCTACGAGCAGTACTTC; CDR3: CATSGLRTGRDSYEQYF; J: TRBJ2-7; V: TRBV15; D: TRBD1; size: NA